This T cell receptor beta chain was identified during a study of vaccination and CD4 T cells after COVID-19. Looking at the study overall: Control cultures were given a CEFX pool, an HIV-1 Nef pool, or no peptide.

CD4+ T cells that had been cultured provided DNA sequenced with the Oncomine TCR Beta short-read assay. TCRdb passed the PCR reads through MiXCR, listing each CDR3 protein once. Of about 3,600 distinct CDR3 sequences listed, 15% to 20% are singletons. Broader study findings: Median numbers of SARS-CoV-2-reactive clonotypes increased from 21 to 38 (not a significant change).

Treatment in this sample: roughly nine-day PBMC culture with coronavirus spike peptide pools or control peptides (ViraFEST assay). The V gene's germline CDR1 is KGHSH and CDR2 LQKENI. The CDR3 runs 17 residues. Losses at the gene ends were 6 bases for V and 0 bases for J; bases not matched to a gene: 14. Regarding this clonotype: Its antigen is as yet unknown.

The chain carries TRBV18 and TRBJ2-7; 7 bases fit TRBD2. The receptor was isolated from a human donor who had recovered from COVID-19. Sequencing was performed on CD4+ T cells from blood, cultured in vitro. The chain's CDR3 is CASSAPAISGYSYEQYF. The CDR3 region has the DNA TGTGCCAGCTCTGCCCCCGCGATTAGCGGGTACTCCTACGAGCAGTACTTC.